This TCR beta chain was identified during a study of tumor-infiltrating lymphocytes in primary liver carcinoma. Background on the study: With diameters of about 4 to 11 cm, tumors were stage T1-T3 N0M0. General study results and limits: Overlap between tumor regions exceeded overlap of tumor with adjacent tissue or blood. Significantly larger top-250-clone fractions were found in tumors than in blood (p = 0.039).

Making TCR beta cDNA involved approximately 0.5 ug total RNA and a constant-region primer. TCR beta libraries came from three nested multiplex PCR rounds using slightly modified ARM-PCR. Use of TRBV1-TRBV30 forward primers with a C-beta reverse primer characterized the first two PCR rounds, which lasted ten to eleven cycles each. Each CDR3 protein gets one entry after TCRdb re-called the multiplex PCR reads with MiXCR. The sample carries around 170,000 distinct CDR3 sequences, 50% to 75% recorded once. On this clonotype: Its antigen is not identified.

Germline V gene lookup returns CDR1 SEHNR and CDR2 FQNEAQ (reference sequence). Germline trimming cut 5 bases from V and 0 bases from J; bases unmatched to any gene: 4. The CDR3 sequence is 15 residues long. The blood RNA (from unsorted whole blood) was obtained, and germline DNA was also extracted. This TCR came from a man aged 35 to 55 with primary liver carcinoma and hepatitis B virus infection. This chain uses TRBV7-9 with TRBJ2-3; TRBD2 matches 8 bases. Input material: peripheral blood. Here the CDR3 reads CASSRLALSTDTQYF. DNA of the CDR3: TGTGCCAGCAGCCGACTAGCGTTAAGCACAGATACGCAGTATTTT.